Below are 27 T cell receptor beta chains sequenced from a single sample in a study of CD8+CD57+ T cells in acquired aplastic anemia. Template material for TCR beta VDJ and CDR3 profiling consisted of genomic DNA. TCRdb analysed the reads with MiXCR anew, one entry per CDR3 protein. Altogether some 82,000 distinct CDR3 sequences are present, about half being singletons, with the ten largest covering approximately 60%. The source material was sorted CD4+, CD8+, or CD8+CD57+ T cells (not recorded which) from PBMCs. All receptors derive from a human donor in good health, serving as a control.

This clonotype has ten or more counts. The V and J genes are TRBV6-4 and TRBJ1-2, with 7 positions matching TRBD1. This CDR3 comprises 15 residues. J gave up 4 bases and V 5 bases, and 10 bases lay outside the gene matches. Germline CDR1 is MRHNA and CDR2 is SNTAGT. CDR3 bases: TGTGCCAGCAGTTTGACACCGGGACAGTCCTATGGCTACACCTTC. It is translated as CASSLTPGQSYGYTF.

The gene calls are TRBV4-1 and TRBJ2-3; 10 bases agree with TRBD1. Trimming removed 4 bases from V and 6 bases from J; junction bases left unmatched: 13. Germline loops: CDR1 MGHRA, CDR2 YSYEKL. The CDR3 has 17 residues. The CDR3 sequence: CASSRSDRDRGFDTQYF. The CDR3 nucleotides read TGCGCCAGCAGCCGATCCGACCGGGACAGGGGCTTTGATACGCAGTATTTT.

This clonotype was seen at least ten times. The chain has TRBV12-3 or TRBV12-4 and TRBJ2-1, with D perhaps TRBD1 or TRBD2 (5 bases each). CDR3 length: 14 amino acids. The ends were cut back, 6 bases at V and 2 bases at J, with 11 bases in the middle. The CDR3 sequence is CASSSEGPYNEQFF. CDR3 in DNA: TGTGCCAGCAGCAGTGAGGGGCCCTACAATGAGCAGTTCTTC.

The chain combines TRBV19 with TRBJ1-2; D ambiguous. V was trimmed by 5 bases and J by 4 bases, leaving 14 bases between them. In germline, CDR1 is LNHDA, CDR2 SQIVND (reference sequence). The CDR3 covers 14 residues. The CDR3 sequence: CASSLMKGGYGYTF. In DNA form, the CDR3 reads TGTGCCAGTAGTTTGATGAAGGGAGGCTATGGCTACACCTTC.

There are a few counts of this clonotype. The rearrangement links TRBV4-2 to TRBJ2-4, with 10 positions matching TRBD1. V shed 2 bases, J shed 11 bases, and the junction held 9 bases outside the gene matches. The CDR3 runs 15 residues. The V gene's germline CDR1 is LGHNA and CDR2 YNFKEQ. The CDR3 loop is CASSQQRGQGTFQYF. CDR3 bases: TGTGCCAGCAGCCAACAAAGGGGACAGGGGACTTTTCAGTACTTC.

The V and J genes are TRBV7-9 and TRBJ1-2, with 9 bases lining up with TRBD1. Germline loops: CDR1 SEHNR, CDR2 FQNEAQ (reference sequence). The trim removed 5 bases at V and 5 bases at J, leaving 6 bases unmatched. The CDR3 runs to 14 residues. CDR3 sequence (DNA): TGTGCCAGCAGCCTCAAGGACAGGGGATATGGCTACACCTTC. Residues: CASSLKDRGYGYTF.

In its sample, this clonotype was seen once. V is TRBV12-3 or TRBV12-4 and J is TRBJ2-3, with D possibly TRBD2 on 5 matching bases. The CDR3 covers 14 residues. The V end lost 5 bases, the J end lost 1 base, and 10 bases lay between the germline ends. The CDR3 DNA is TGTGCCAGCAGTCCGGGGATGGGCACAGATACGCAGTATTTT. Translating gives CASSPGMGTDTQYF.

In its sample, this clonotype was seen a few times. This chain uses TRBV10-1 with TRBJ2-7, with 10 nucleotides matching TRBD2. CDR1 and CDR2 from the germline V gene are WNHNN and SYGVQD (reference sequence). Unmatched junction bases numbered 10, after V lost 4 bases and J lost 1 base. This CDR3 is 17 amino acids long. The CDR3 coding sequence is TGCGCCAGCAGTGCCTGGACTAGCGGAATGGTATCCTACGAGCAGTACTTC. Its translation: CASSAWTSGMVSYEQYF.

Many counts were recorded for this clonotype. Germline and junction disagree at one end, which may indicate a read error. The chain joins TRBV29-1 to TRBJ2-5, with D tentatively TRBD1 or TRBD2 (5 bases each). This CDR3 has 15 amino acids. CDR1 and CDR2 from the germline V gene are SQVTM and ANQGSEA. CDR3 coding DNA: TGCAGCGTTGAAGGAGGGACGGAGAAAGGAGAGGCCCAGTACTTC. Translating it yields CSVEGGTEKGEAQYF.

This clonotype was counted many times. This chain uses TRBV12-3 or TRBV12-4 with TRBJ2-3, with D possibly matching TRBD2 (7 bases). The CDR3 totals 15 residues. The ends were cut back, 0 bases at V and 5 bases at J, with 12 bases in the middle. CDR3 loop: CASSLAGGRVDTQYF. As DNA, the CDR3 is TGTGCCAGCAGTTTAGCGGGGGGGCGAGTAGATACGCAGTATTTT.

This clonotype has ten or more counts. The CDR3 sequence: CASSVDPADEQYF. The DNA of the CDR3 is TGTGCCAGCAGCGTAGACCCGGCAGACGAGCAGTACTTC. This chain connects TRBV9 to TRBJ2-7; the D is unclear. V lost 0 bases, J lost 5 bases, and 9 bases lay in between. Germline CDR1 and CDR2: SGDLS and YYNGEE. The length of the CDR3 is 13 residues.

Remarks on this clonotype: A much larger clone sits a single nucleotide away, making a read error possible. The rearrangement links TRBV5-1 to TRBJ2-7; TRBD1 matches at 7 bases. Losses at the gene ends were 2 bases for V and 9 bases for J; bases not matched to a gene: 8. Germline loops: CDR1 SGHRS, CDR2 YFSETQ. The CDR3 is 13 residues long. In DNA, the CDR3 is TGCGCCAGCAGCTTTAACAGGGGAAAACGGCAGTACTTC. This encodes CASSFNRGKRQYF.

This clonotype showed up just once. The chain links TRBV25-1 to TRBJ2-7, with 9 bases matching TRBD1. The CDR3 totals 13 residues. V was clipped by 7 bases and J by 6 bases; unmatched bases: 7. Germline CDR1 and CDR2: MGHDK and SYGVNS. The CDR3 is CASNEGTGIEQYF. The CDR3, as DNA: TGTGCCAGCAACGAAGGGACAGGGATCGAGCAGTACTTC.

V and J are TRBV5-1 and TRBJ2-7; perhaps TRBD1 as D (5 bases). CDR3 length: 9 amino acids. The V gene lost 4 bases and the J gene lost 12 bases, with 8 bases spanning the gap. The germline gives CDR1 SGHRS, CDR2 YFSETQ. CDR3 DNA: TGCGCCAGCAGCGGGCAGGGGTACTTC. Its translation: CASSGQGYF.

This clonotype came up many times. CDR3 DNA sequence: TGCAGTGCTAGAGATCTGAGGGGTAGAAAGCACGAGCAGTACTTC. Encoded protein: CSARDLRGRKHEQYF. This sequence joins TRBV20-1 and TRBJ2-7; tentatively, D is TRBD1 or TRBD2 (5 bases each). The CDR3 is 15 residues long. The V gene lost 0 bases and the J gene lost 5 bases, with 17 bases spanning the gap. The germline CDR1 and CDR2 sequences are DFQATT and SNEGSKA (reference sequence).

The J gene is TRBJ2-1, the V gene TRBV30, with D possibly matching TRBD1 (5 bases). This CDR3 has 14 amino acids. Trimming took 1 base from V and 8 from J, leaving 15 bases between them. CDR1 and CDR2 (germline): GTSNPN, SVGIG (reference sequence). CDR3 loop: CAWSEGAGIHEQFF. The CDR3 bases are TGTGCCTGGAGTGAAGGAGCAGGGATCCATGAGCAGTTCTTC.

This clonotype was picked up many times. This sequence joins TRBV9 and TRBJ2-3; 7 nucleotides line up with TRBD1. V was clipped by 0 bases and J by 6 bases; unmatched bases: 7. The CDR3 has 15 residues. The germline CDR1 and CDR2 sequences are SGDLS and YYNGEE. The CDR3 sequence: CASSVEGTARDTQYF. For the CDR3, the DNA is TGTGCCAGCAGCGTAGAAGGGACAGCAAGGGATACGCAGTATTTT.

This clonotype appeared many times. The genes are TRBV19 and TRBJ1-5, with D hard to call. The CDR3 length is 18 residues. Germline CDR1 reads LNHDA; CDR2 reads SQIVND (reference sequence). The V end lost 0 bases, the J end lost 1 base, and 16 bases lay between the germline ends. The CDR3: CASSIDARSTGSNQPQHF. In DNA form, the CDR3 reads TGTGCCAGTAGTATAGATGCCCGGTCAACCGGAAGCAATCAGCCCCAGCATTTT.

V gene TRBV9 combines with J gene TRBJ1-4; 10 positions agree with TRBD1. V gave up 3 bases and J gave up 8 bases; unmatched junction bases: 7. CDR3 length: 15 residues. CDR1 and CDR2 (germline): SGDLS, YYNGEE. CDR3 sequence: CASSGSGTGVEKLFF. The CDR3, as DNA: TGTGCCAGCAGCGGGTCCGGGACAGGGGTGGAAAAACTGTTTTTT.

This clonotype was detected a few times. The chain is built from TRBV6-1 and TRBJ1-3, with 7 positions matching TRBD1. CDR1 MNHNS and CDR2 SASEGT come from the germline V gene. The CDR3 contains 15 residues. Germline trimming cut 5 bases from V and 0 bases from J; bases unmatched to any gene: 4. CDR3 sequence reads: CASSPDRDSGNTIYF. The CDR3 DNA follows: TGTGCCAGCAGTCCCGACAGGGACTCTGGAAACACCATATATTTT.

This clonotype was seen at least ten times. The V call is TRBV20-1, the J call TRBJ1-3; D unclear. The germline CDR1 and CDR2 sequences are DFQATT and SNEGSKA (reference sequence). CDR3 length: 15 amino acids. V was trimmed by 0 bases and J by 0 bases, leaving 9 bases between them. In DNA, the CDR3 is TGCAGTGCTAGAGATCCGGAGAGCTCTGGAAACACCATATATTTT. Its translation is CSARDPESSGNTIYF.

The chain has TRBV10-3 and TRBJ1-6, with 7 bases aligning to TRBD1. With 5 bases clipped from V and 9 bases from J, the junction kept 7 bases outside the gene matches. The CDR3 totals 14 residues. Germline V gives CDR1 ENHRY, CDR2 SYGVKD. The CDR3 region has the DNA TGTGCCATCAGTACAGGGGAAAGCAGTTCACCCCTCCACTTT. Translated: CAISTGESSSPLHF.

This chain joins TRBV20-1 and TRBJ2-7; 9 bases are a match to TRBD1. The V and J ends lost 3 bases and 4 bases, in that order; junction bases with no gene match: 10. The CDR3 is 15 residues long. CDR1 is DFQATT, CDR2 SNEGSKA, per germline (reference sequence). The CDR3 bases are TGCAGTGCTAGCCTGGGGACAGGGCCACAGTACGAGCAGTACTTC. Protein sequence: CSASLGTGPQYEQYF.

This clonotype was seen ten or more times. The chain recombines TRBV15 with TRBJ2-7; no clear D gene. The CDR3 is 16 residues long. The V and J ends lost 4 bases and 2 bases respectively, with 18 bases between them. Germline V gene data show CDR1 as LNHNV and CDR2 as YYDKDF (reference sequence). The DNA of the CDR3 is TGTGCCACCAGCATATCCCGAACCGGGCCAACCTACGAGCAGTACTTC. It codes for CATSISRTGPTYEQYF.

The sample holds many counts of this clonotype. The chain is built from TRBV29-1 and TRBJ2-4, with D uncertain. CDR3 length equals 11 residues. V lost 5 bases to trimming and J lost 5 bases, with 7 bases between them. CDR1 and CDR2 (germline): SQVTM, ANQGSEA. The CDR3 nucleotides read TGCAGCGTTCATAGCCAAAACATTCAGTACTTC. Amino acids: CSVHSQNIQYF. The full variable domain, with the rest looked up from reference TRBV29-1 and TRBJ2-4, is SAVISQKPSRDICQRGTSLTIQCQVDSQVTMMFWYRQQPGQSLTLIATANQGSEATYESGFVIDKFPISRPNLTFSTLTVSNMSPEDSSIYLCSVHSQNIQYFGAGTRLSVL.

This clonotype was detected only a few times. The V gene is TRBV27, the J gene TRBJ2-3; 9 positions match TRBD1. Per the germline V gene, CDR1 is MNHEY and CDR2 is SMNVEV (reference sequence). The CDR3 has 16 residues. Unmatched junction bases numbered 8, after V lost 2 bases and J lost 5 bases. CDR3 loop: CASSLDTGGMVDTQYF. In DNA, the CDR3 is TGTGCCAGCAGTTTAGACACAGGGGGCATGGTAGATACGCAGTATTTT.

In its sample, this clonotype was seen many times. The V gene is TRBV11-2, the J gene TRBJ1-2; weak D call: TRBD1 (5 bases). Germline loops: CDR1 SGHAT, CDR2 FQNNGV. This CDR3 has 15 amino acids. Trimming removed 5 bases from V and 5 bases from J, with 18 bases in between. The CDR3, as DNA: TGTGCCAGCAGCCCCCTTGATCCAGGGAGGTATGGCTACACCTTC. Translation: CASSPLDPGRYGYTF.